Listed below are T cell receptor beta chains from one sample, sequenced in a study of blood T cells in healthy people across ages. MiXCR, applied by TCRdb to the 5' RACE reads, yields one record per CDR3 protein. In the table there are roughly 1.4 million distinct CDR3 sequences, approximately 59% of which are singletons. Sequenced sample: blood. These receptors originate from a man aged 18 to 30 in good health. CDR3s include the opening cysteine and the closing phenylalanine or tryptophan.

CDR3 protein,J gene,V gene
CASREGLLTDTQYF,TRBJ2-3,TRBV7-9
CASSTLAAAVNEQFF,TRBJ2-1,TRBV6-2/TRBV6-3
CASSKLVGTEAFF,TRBJ1-1,TRBV21-1
CSATGQGSEQYF,TRBJ2-7,TRBV29-1
CASQKTSLRTYEQYF,TRBJ2-7,TRBV28
CASSSPMETQYF,TRBJ2-5,TRBV5-6
CATSDFRGAEAFF,TRBJ1-1,TRBV24-1
CASSGRASGRGEKLFF,TRBJ1-4,TRBV7-8
CASSLGRAYGYTF,TRBJ1-2,TRBV27
CASSTVGKDTGELFF,TRBJ2-2,TRBV21-1
CASSYATKAGAFF,TRBJ1-1,TRBV6-5
CASSHRTPIVLYHDQPQHF,TRBJ1-5,TRBV27
CASSPRPGVPEKLFF,TRBJ1-4,TRBV7-2
CASSLQSGRGETQYF,TRBJ2-5,TRBV7-2
CASTRDRGYGYTF,TRBJ1-2,TRBV5-1
CASSQDGQGSGGYTF,TRBJ1-2,TRBV4-1
CASSAQSAKNIQYF,TRBJ2-4,TRBV12-3/TRBV12-4
CASSLQRDPTVDTQYF,TRBJ2-3,TRBV7-2
CASSLPGQGVGSDTQYF,TRBJ2-3,TRBV27
CASSFGTEFYNSPLHF,TRBJ1-6,TRBV28
CASSPGMEGYGYTF,TRBJ1-2,TRBV7-9
CASSQLDRAEQYF,NA,TRBV4-1
CASSLKAAGGVNNEQFF,TRBJ2-1,TRBV4-1
CASNEPGVTFHEQYF,TRBJ2-7,TRBV6-6
CASSFGYSPEEKLFF,TRBJ1-4,TRBV7-9
CASSETQGNYGYTF,TRBJ1-2,TRBV28
CASSRDLERNEQFF,TRBJ2-1,TRBV4-1
CASSGPMGPNEAFF,TRBJ1-1,TRBV6-6
CASSYPGQGAYSPLHF,TRBJ1-6,TRBV5-5
CAISLPSGGIVETQYF,NA,TRBV7-9
CSAVGQGGSYEQYF,TRBJ2-7,TRBV20-1
CASSLAWTAYGYTF,TRBJ1-2,TRBV7-2
CASSLRGLAGRNEQFF,TRBJ2-1,TRBV4-1
CASSGFLQGAGELFF,TRBJ2-2,TRBV5-1